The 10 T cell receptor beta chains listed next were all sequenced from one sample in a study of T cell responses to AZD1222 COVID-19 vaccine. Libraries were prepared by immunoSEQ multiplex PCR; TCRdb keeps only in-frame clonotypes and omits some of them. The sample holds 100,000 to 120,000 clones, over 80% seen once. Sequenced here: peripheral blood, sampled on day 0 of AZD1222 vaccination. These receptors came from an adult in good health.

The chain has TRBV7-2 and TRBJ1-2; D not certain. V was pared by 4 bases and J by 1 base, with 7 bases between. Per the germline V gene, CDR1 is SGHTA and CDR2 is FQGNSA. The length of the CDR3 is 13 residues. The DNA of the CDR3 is TGTGCCAGCAGCTACGTCAGTAACTATGGCTACACCTTC. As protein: CASSYVSNYGYTF.

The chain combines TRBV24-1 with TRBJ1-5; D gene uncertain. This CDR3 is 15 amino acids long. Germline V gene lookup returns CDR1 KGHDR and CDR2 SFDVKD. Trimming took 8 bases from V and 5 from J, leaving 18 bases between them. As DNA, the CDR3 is TGTGCCACCATGTGGGGTGGTACGAGGGATCAGCCCCAGCATTTT. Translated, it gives CATMWGGTRDQPQHF.

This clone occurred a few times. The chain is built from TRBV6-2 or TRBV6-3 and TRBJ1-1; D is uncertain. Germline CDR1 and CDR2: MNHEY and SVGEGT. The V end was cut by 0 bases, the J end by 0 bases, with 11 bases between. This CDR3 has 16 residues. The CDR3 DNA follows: TGTGCCAGCAGTTACTCGAAAGAGGGCCTGAACACTGAAGCTTTCTTT. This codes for CASSYSKEGLNTEAFF.

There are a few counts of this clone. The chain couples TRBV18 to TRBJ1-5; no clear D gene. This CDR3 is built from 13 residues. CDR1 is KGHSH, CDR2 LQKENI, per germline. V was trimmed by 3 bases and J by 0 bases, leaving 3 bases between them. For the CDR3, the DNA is TGTGCCAGCTCACCCGCTAGCAATCAGCCCCAGCATTTT. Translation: CASSPASNQPQHF.

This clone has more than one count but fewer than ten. The CDR3 reads CASSQDVGRDGYTF. DNA of the CDR3: TGCGCCAGCAGCCAAGATGTGGGACGCGATGGCTACACCTTC. J is TRBJ1-2 and V is TRBV4-1; D might be TRBD1 (5 bases). This CDR3 region has 14 residues. CDR1 and CDR2 from the germline V gene are MGHRA and YSYEKL. V was cut by 0 bases and J by 6 bases, with 11 bases left in between.

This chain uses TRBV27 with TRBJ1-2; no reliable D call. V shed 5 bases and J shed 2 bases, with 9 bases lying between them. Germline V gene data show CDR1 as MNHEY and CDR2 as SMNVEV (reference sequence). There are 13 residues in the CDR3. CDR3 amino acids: CASSENTNYGYTF. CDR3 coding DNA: TGTGCCAGCAGTGAGAATACGAACTATGGCTACACCTTC.

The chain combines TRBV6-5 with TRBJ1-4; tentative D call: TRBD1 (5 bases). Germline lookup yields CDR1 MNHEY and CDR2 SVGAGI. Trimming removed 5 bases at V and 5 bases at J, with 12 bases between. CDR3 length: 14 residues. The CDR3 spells CASSQRRGNEKLFF. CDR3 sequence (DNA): TGTGCCAGCAGTCAGCGACGGGGGAATGAAAAACTGTTTTTT.

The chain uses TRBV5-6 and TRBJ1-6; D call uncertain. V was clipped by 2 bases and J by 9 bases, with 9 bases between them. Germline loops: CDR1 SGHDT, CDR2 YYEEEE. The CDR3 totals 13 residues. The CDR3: CASSFWTGSPLHF. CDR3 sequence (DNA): TGTGCCAGCAGCTTCTGGACGGGTTCACCCCTCCACTTT.

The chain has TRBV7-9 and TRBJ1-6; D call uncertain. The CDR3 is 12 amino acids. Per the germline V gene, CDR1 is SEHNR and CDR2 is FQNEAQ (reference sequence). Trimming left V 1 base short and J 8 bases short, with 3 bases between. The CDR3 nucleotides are TGTGCCAGCAGCTTAGGGGATTCACCCCTCCACTTT. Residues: CASSLGDSPLHF.

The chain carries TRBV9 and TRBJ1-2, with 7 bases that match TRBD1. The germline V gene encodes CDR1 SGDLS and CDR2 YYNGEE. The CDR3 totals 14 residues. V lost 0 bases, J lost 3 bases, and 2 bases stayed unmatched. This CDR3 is CASSVAGTDYGYTF. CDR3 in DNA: TGTGCCAGCAGCGTAGCCGGGACAGACTATGGCTACACCTTC.